This TCR beta chain was documented in a study of shared clonotypes between healthy human individuals. Study details: Used for every donor were three CD4 naive, three CD4 memory, two CD8 naive and one CD8 memory plate.

On sorted subsets, replicate PCRs used 200 to 250 ng DNA, or tens of thousands of T cell genomes. Assay: immunoSEQ multiplex PCR; the TCRdb copy retains only in-frame clones and omits some. The data contain some 1.4 million clones, roughly 96% of them seen just once; the ten biggest clones take up 0.95% to 1.5%. The CDR3 extends over 14 amino acids. Trimming cost V 6 bases and J 3 bases, with 11 bases left between them. Germline V lookup: CDR1 SGHVS, CDR2 FQNEAQ. Regarding this clone: Its specificity is unknown.

Findings and caveats of the study: Large depth notwithstanding, sorted-subset sequencing proved incomplete by rarefaction. What naive subsets generally showed was a larger estimated richness than memory subsets showed.

The chain joins TRBV7-8 to TRBJ2-2; D not resolved. The specimen sequenced was naive CD4+ T cells sorted from blood. As for subset: CD45RA+ positively selected. The TCR sequence derives from a man aged 30 to 45 in good health. CDR3 bases: TGTGCCAGCAGAGGAGAACAGTACACCGGGGAGCTGTTTTTT. This gives the protein CASRGEQYTGELFF.